The clone carrying this T cell receptor beta chain has a count of ten or more. The data stem from a study of low-dose radiotherapy and immunotherapy resistance in tumors. Study as a whole: The regimen for patients comprised intravenous nivolumab 240 mg every two weeks plus intravenous ipilimumab 1 mg/kg every six weeks.

Losses at the gene ends were 2 bases for V and 4 bases for J; bases not matched to a gene: 5. The germline V gene has CDR1 SGHVS and CDR2 FQNEAQ. The CDR3 extends over 15 amino acids. Regarding time point: before trial treatment. The treatment that donors received included nivolumab, ipilimumab, aspirin, low-dose cyclophosphamide and low-dose radiotherapy. TRAV and TRBV primers primed cDNA for both TCRalpha and TCRbeta. For amplifying TCRs, the PCR ran for about 22 cycles with Phusion, which was used together with a constant-region primer and the adapter on the V primers. One entry per CDR3 protein, called by TCRdb with MiXCR from the reads. Of fewer than 90,000 distinct CDR3 sequences listed, over 15% are singletons.

This receptor was obtained from a male donor with prostate cancer. The material was PBMCs, obtained before treatment. The chain carries TRBV7-8 and TRBJ1-5; TRBD1 agrees at 7 bases. The CDR3 coding sequence is TGTGCCAGCAGCTTAAACAGGGGAGTGAATCAGCCCCAGCATTTT. Encoded protein: CASSLNRGVNQPQHF.